The rows below give T cell receptor beta chains drawn from one sample of a study of cytomegalovirus exposure and HLA in healthy donors. Generated by immunoSEQ multiplex PCR, the TCRdb table keeps only in-frame clones and is missing some. The data hold 200,000 to 250,000 clones, with roughly three quarters observed a single time. Sequenced input: PBMCs. These receptors were taken from a man in his fifties or sixties in good health and CMV-seronegative. Both conserved end residues are part of each CDR3. The D gene is left open where the match is weak. Clone size is stated in some rows and not others, as once, few, many or a class when expanded.

. | TRBJ1-2 | TRBV18 | few | TGTGCCAGCTCACCAGGAGGGAACTATGGCTACACCTTC | CASSPGGNYGYTF
. | TRBJ2-6 | TRBV27 | . | TGTGCCAGCAGTTTATCTCCCGCCGGGTCTGGGGCCAACGTCCTGACTTTC | CASSLSPAGSGANVLTF
. | TRBJ2-3 | TRBV27 | . | TGTGCCAGCACCCCCCAGGCGGGTATGGCCACAGATACGCAGTATTTT | CASTPQAGMATDTQYF
TRBD1 | TRBJ2-2 | TRBV7-9 | . | TGTGCCAGCAGCCGTACAGGACAGGGCGGGGAGCTGTTTTTT | CASSRTGQGGELFF
TRBD1 | TRBJ1-1 | TRBV5-6 | . | TGTGCCAGCAGCTTCGGACAGGGAAGGGAAGCTTTCTTT | CASSFGQGREAFF
. | TRBJ1-2 | TRBV7-8 | . | TGTGCCAGCAGCTTGATGGGGGCGGGTGGCTACACCTTC | CASSLMGAGGYTF
. | TRBJ2-2 | TRBV2 | . | TGTGCCAGCAGTGAACTGAGGAACACCGGGGAGCTGTTTTTT | CASSELRNTGELFF
TRBD1 | TRBJ1-2 | TRBV6-6 | . | TGTGCCAGTAGCAGGGGGGACAGGGTGGTGATCTATGGCTACACCTTC | CASSRGDRVVIYGYTF
TRBD1 | TRBJ1-5 | TRBV27 | . | TGTGCCAGCAGTCCCGGGACAGGCAATAATCAGCCCCAGCATTTT | CASSPGTGNNQPQHF
. | TRBJ1-6 | TRBV30 | . | TGTGCCTGGGGGTTTGCCCGGAGTTCACCCCTCCACTTT | CAWGFARSSPLHF
. | TRBJ1-5 | TRBV28 | . | TGTGCCACCGTGGCCGGGTATAGCAATCAGCCCCAGCATTTT | CATVAGYSNQPQHF
. | TRBJ2-7 | TRBV6-1 | few | TGTGCCAGCAGTGAAATCCCAGCGGTGAGCTCCTACGAGCAGTACTTC | CASSEIPAVSSYEQYF
TRBD1 | TRBJ1-1 | TRBV28 | . | TGTGCCAGCAACCTGGGACAGGGTTATCCTGAAGCTTTCTTT | CASNLGQGYPEAFF
TRBD1 | TRBJ1-5 | TRBV6-5 | . | TGTGCCAGCAGTCCGGACAGGGGGGTCGGGCAGCCCCAGCATTTT | CASSPDRGVGQPQHF
. | TRBJ2-1 | TRBV11-3 | . | TGTGCCAGCAGCTTAGCCGTAAGAGCGAGCTCCTACAATGAGCAGTTCTTC | CASSLAVRASSYNEQFF
. | TRBJ2-5 | TRBV5-4 | few | TGTGCCAGCAGCTTTGGCGGGGATAGAGAGACCCAGTACTTC | CASSFGGDRETQYF
TRBD1 | TRBJ2-1 | TRBV5-1 | few | TGCGCCAGCAGCCCGGGACAGGGGTCCTACAATGAGCAGTTCTTC | CASSPGQGSYNEQFF
TRBD2 | TRBJ2-1 | TRBV18 | . | TGTGCCAGCTCACCACCGGTCAGGGGCGGACTAGCGATCTACAATGAGCAGTTCTTC | CASSPPVRGGLAIYNEQFF
. | TRBJ2-3 | TRBV6-7 | . | TGTGCCAGCAGTTCCCGGTCCCCAGATACGCAGTATTTT | CASSSRSPDTQYF
TRBD1 | TRBJ1-5 | TRBV2 | . | TGTGCCAGCAGTACCGACAGGGGGGGTGGTCAGCCCCAGCATTTT | CASSTDRGGGQPQHF
. | TRBJ1-2 | TRBV30 | . | TGTGCCTGGAGCCGCGGGACCTCCCGGGGCTATGGCTACACCTTC | CAWSRGTSRGYGYTF
TRBD1 | TRBJ2-7 | TRBV27 | . | TGTGCCAGCAGCCTCGGGACAGAGAACTACGAGCAGTACTTC | CASSLGTENYEQYF
. | TRBJ1-1 | TRBV6-5 | . | TGTGCCAGCAGTTTGGCGGGGACTGAAGCTTTCTTT | CASSLAGTEAFF
TRBD2 | TRBJ2-7 | TRBV5-1 | . | TGCGCCAGCAGCCCCGTGACCGGGACTAGCGGGAGGAACCACGAGCAGTACTTC | CASSPVTGTSGRNHEQYF
. | TRBJ1-2 | TRBV4-2 | . | TGTGCCAGCAGCCATCCCCGAAGGGAGACTAACTATGGCTACACCTTC | CASSHPRRETNYGYTF
TRBD1 | TRBJ1-2 | TRBV29-1 | . | TGCAGCGTTGAAGATAGATTCCCGGGACAGGGGGCCTATGGCTACACCTTC | CSVEDRFPGQGAYGYTF
TRBD1 | TRBJ2-4 | TRBV6-5 | . | TGTGCCAGGAGCAGGACAGGAGAGGCCAAAAACATTCAGTACTTC | CARSRTGEAKNIQYF
TRBD2 | TRBJ2-7 | TRBV2 | . | TGTGCCAGATCGACTAGCGGGAGTAACGAGCAGTACTTC | CARSTSGSNEQYF
TRBD1 | TRBJ1-2 | TRBV5-1 | . | TGCGCCAGCACAAGGACAGGGGGGGCGGATGGCTACACCTTC | CASTRTGGADGYTF
TRBD2 | TRBJ2-4 | TRBV28 | . | TGTGCCAGCAGCTATGGTTTGACTAGCCTTTTGGCCAAAAACATTCAGTACTTC | CASSYGLTSLLAKNIQYF
. | TRBJ2-1 | TRBV10-1 | . | TGCGCCAGCAGTGAGTTACTTTCGAGCTCCTACAATGAGCAGTTCTTC | CASSELLSSSYNEQFF
TRBD2 | TRBJ2-3 | TRBV27 | . | TGTGCCAGCAGTTTATATTCTCTAGCGGGAGGGTTTAGGACAGATACGCAGTATTTT | CASSLYSLAGGFRTDTQYF
. | TRBJ2-1 | TRBV28 | . | TGTGCCAGCAGTTCTCCGAACTATGGCGGGACTGCGCAGTTCTTC | CASSSPNYGGTAQFF
TRBD1 | TRBJ2-3 | TRBV19 | . | TGTGCCAGTAGTCGGACAGGAGCCAGCACAGATACGCAGTATTTT | CASSRTGASTDTQYF
TRBD1 | TRBJ2-7 | TRBV5-1 | . | TGCGCCAGCAGCCCGGACAGGGGGCATTACGAGCAGTACTTC | CASSPDRGHYEQYF
. | TRBJ2-7 | TRBV13 | once | TGTGCCAGCAGCCCGGACAACTCCTACGAGCAGTACTTC | CASSPDNSYEQYF
. | TRBJ2-7 | TRBV28 | once | TGTGCCAGCAGTTTACGGACTTCTCGGGACTCCTCCTACGAGCAGTACTTC | CASSLRTSRDSSYEQYF
. | TRBJ2-7 | TRBV7-9 | . | TGTGCCAGCAGCGCTCCTGACAAGGAAAGCTCCTACGAGCAGTACTTC | CASSAPDKESSYEQYF
. | TRBJ2-3 | TRBV19 | . | TGTGCCAGTTCCGACAGGTACGGGGATACGCAGTATTTT | CASSDRYGDTQYF
TRBD1 | TRBJ1-4 | TRBV28 | once | TGTGCCAGCAGTTTTCTAGGGGGCTCAGAAAAACTGTTTTTT | CASSFLGGSEKLFF
TRBD2 | TRBJ2-7 | TRBV7-2 | once | TGTGCCAGCAGCTTAAGGGCCCGTCGGCGGGGGAGCTCCTACGAGCAGTACTTC | CASSLRARRRGSSYEQYF
TRBD2 | TRBJ2-7 | TRBV6-5 | . | TGTGCCAGCAGCCGAGGGGCTAGCGGTTCCTACGAGCAGTACTTC | CASSRGASGSYEQYF
TRBD2 | TRBJ2-7 | TRBV27 | . | TGTGCCAGCAGTACTTGGACTAGCGGGATTCCCTACGAGCAGTACTTC | CASSTWTSGIPYEQYF
. | TRBJ2-7 | TRBV19 | . | TGTGCCAGTAGTGCGGACAGTTGGGGCGAGCAGTACTTC | CASSADSWGEQYF
. | TRBJ2-5 | TRBV28 | few | TGTGCCAGCAGCTCGCCGACAGGACGAGAGACCCAGTACTTC | CASSSPTGRETQYF
. | TRBJ2-1 | TRBV7-2 | . | TGTGCCAGCAGCACTAGGTACAATGAGCAGTTCTTC | CASSTRYNEQFF
TRBD1 | TRBJ2-5 | TRBV7-3 | . | TGTGCCAGCAGCTTACGGCAGGGGGCAGGAGAGACCCAGTACTTC | CASSLRQGAGETQYF
. | TRBJ2-3 | TRBV27 | once | TGTGCCAGCTCTCTGGACAGCCTATACACAGATACGCAGTATTTT | CASSLDSLYTDTQYF
. | TRBJ2-7 | TRBV18 | once | TGTGCCAGCTCACCACCGGAACGGGGGTTGTCCTACGAGCAGTACTTC | CASSPPERGLSYEQYF
TRBD2 | TRBJ2-5 | TRBV11-2 | few | TGTGCCAGCAGGGTTAGCGGGACCGAGACCCAGTACTTC | CASRVSGTETQYF
TRBD2 | TRBJ2-7 | TRBV29-1 | . | TGCAGCGTTGGTCCCGGGACTAGGAGATACGAGCAGTACTTC | CSVGPGTRRYEQYF
. | TRBJ2-7 | TRBV10-3 | . | TGTGCCATCCTGGACCCGACAGGACCCCCGGGGGAGCAGTACTTC | CAILDPTGPPGEQYF
. | TRBJ2-3 | TRBV19 | . | TGTGCCAGTAGTATAGTCCGGACTAGCACAGATACGCAGTATTTT | CASSIVRTSTDTQYF